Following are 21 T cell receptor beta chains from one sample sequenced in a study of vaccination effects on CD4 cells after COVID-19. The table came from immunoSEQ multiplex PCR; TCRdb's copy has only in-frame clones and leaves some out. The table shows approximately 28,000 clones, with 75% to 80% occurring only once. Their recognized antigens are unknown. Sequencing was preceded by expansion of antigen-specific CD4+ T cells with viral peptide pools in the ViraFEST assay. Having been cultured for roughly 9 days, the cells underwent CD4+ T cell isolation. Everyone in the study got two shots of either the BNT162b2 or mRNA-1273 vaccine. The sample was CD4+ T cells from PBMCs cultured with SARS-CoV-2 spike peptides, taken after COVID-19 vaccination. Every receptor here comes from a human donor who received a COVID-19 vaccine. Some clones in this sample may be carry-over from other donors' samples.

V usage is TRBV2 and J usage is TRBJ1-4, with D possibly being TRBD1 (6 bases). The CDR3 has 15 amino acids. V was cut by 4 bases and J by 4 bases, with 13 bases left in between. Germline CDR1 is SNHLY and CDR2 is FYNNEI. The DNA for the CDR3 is TGTGCCAGCAGTGCTGAGACAGGCGGTAATGAAAAACTGTTTTTT. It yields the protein CASSAETGGNEKLFF.

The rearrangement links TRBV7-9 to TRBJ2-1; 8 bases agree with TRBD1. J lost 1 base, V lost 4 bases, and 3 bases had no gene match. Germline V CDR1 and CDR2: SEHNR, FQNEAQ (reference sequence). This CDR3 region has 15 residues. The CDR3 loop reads CASSSGQGSYNEQFF. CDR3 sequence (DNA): TGTGCCAGCAGCTCTGGACAGGGTTCCTACAATGAGCAGTTCTTC.

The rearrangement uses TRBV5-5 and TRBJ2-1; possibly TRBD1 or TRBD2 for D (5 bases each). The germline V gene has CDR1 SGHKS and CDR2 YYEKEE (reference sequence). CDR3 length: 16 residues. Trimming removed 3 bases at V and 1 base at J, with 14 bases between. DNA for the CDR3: TGTGCCAGCAGCTCATCACTTGGGGGTTCCTACAATGAGCAGTTCTTC. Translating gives CASSSSLGGSYNEQFF.

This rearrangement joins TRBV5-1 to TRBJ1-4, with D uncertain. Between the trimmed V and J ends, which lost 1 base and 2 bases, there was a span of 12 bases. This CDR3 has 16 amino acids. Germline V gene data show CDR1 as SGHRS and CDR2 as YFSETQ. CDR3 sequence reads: CASSLIGYGTNEKLFF. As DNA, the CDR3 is TGCGCCAGCAGCTTGATCGGGTACGGGACTAATGAAAAACTGTTTTTT. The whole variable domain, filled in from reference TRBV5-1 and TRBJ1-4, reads KAGVTQTPRYLIKTRGQQVTLSCSPISGHRSVSWYQQTPGQGLQFLFEYFSETQRNKGNFPGRFSGRQFSNSRSEMNVSTLELGDSALYLCASSLIGYGTNEKLFFGSGTQLSVL.

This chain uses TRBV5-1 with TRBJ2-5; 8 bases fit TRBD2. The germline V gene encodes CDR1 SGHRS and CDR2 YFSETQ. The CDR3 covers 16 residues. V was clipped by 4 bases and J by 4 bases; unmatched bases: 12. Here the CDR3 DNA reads TGCGCCAGCAGCCCAAACGGGGGGGCCTTATTAGAGACCCAGTACTTC. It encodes CASSPNGGALLETQYF. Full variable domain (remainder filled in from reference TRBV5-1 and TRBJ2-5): KAGVTQTPRYLIKTRGQQVTLSCSPISGHRSVSWYQQTPGQGLQFLFEYFSETQRNKGNFPGRFSGRQFSNSRSEMNVSTLELGDSALYLCASSPNGGALLETQYFGPGTRLLVL.

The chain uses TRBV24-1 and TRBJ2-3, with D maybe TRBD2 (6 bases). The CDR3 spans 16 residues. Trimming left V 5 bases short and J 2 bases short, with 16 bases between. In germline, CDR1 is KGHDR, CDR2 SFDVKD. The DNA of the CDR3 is TGTGCCACCAGTGGCGGGGCCCGGAAGACCACAGATACGCAGTATTTT. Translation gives CATSGGARKTTDTQYF.

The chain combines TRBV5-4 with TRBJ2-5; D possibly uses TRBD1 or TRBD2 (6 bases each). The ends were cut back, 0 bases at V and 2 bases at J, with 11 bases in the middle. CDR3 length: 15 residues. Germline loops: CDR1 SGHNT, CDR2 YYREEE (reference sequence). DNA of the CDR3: TGTGCCAGCAGCTTGGCGGGGGCGCCGCAAGAGACCCAGTACTTC. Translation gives CASSLAGAPQETQYF.

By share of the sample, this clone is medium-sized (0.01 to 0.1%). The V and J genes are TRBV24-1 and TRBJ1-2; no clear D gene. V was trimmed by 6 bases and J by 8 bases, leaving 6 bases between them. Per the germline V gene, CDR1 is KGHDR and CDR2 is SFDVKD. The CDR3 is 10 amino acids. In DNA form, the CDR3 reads TGTGCCACCAGTACGCAAGGCTACACCTTC. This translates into CATSTQGYTF.

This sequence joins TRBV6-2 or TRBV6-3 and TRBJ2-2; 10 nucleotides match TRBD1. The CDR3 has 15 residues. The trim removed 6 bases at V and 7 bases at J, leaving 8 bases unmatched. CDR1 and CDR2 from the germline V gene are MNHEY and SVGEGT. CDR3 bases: TGTGCCAGCAGCCTTGACAGGGGGCGCGGCGGGGAGCTGTTTTTT. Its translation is CASSLDRGRGGELFF.

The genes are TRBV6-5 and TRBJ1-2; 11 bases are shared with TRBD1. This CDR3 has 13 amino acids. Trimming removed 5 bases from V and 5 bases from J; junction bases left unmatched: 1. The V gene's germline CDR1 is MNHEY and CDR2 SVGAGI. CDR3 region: CASSRDRGYGYTF. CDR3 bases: TGTGCCAGCAGTAGGGACAGGGGGTATGGCTACACCTTC.

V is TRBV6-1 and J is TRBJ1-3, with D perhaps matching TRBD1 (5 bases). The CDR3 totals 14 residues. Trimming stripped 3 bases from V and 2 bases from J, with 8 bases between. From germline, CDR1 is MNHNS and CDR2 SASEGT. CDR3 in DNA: TGTGCCAGCAGTGATGGGGGACCTGGAAACACCATATATTTT. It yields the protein CASSDGGPGNTIYF.

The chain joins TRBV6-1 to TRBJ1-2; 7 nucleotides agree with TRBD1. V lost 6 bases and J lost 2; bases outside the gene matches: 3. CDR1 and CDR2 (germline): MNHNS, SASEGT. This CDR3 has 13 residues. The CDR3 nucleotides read TGTGCCAGCAGCCAGGACAGGAACTATGGCTACACCTTC. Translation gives CASSQDRNYGYTF.

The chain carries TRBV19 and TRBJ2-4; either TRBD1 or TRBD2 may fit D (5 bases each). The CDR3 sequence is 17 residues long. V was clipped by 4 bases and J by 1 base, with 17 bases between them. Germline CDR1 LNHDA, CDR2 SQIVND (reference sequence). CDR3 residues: CASSRRAGSNAKNIQYF. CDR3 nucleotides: TGTGCCAGTAGTAGAAGGGCAGGGAGCAACGCCAAAAACATTCAGTACTTC. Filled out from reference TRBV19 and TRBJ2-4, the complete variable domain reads DGGITQSPKYLFRKEGQNVTLSCEQNLNHDAMYWYRQDPGQGLRLIYYSQIVNDFQKGDIAEGYSVSREKKESFPLTVTSAQKNPTAFYLCASSRRAGSNAKNIQYFGAGTRLSVL.

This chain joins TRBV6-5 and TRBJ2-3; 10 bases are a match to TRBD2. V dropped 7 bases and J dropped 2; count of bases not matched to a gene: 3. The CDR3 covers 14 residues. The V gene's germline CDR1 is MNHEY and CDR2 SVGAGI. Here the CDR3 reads CASISGGSTDTQYF. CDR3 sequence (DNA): TGTGCCAGCATTAGCGGGGGGTCCACAGATACGCAGTATTTT.

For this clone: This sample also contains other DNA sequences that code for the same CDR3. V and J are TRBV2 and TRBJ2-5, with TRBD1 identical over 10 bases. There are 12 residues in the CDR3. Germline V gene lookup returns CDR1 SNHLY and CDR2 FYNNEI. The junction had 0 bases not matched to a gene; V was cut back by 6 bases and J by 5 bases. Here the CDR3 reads CASRDRGETQYF. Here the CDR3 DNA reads TGTGCCAGCAGGGACAGGGGGGAGACCCAGTACTTC.

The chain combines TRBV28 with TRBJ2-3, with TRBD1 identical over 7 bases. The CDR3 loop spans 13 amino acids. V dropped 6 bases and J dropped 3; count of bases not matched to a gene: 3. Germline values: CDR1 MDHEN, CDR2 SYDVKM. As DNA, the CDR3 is TGTGCCAGCAGGTACAGGGGTACAGATACGCAGTATTTT. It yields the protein CASRYRGTDTQYF.

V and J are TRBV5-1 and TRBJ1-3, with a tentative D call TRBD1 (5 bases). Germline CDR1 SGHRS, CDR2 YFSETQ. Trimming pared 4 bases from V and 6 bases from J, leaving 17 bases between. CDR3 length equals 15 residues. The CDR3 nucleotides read TGCGCCAGCAGCACAACCGGGACGGTAGAAAACACCATATATTTT. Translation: CASSTTGTVENTIYF.

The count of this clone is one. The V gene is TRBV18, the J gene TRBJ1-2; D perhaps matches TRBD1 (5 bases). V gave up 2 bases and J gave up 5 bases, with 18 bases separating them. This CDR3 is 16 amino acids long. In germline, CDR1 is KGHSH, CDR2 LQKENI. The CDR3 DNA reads TGTGCCAGCTCACCATCGGAGCCGGGACGGACTTATGGCTACACCTTC. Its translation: CASSPSEPGRTYGYTF. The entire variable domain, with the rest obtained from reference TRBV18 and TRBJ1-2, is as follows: NAGVMQNPRHLVRRRGQEARLRCSPMKGHSHVYWYRQLPEEGLKFMVYLQKENIIDESGMPKERFSAEFPKEGPSILRIQQVVRGDSAAYFCASSPSEPGRTYGYTFGSGTRLTVV.

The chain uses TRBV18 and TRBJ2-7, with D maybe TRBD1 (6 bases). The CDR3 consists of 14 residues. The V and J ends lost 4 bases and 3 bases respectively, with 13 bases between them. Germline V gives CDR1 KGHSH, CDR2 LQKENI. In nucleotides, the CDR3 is TGTGCCAGCTCACTCACACTGGACAGCTACGAGCAGTACGTC. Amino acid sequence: CASSLTLDSYEQYV.

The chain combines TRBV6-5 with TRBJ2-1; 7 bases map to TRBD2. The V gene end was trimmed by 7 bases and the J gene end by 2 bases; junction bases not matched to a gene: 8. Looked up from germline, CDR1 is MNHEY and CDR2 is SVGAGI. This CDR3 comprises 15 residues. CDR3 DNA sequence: TGTGCCAGCACCCCGGGGCGGGGGACCTACAATGAGCAGTTCTTC. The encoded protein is CASTPGRGTYNEQFF.

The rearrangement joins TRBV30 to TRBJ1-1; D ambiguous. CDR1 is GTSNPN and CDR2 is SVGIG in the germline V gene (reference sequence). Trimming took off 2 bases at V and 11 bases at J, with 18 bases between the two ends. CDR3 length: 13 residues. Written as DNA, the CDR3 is TGTGCCTGGAGTACAGCTTCCACGTCCAGGGCTTTCTTT. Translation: CAWSTASTSRAFF.